A selection of T cell receptor beta chains follows, all from one sample in a study of long-term antiretroviral therapy in people with HIV. This table comes from immunoSEQ multiplex PCR, and its TCRdb copy is limited to in-frame clones, with some not included. Of tens of thousands of clones in the sample, 84% are singletons; the top ten hold roughly 19%. Sequenced material: unsorted PBMCs, taken 0.1 years before starting antiretroviral therapy. The receptor source for this set is a man aged 18-30 years with HIV. CDR3s include the opening cysteine and the closing phenylalanine or tryptophan. A D gene is named only where the DNA matches it firmly. A clone size is listed for some rows: how often the clone was seen (once, few, many), or a class if it is expanded.

D gene,clone size,J gene,V gene,CDR3 length,CDR3 protein,CDR3 DNA
.,once,TRBJ1-6,TRBV30,15,CAWSVLRGSNSPLHF,TGTGCCTGGAGTGTACTGAGGGGATCCAATTCACCCCTCCACTTT
.,.,TRBJ2-4,TRBV5-1,14,CASSLDVAKNIQYF,TGCGCCAGCAGCTTGGACGTAGCCAAAAACATTCAGTACTTC
.,.,TRBJ2-1,TRBV9,13,CASSFTGNGEQFF,TGTGCCAGCAGCTTTACAGGGAATGGTGAGCAGTTCTTC
.,.,TRBJ2-2,TRBV27,14,CASSFTVNTGELFF,TGTGCCAGCAGCTTTACGGTGAACACCGGGGAGCTGTTTTTT
.,.,TRBJ2-2,TRBV4-1,13,CASSEGNTGELFF,TGCGCCAGCAGCGAGGGGAACACCGGGGAGCTGTTTTTT
TRBD2,.,TRBJ2-2,TRBV7-2,15,CASSFSGASTGELFF,TGTGCCAGCAGCTTCAGCGGGGCAAGCACCGGGGAGCTGTTTTTT
.,.,TRBJ1-2,TRBV29-1,13,CSLRGPKRYGYTF,TGCAGCCTCCGGGGGCCTAAGAGGTATGGCTACACCTTC
.,.,TRBJ1-2,TRBV27,14,CASSWARGRDGYTF,TGTGCCAGCAGTTGGGCCCGGGGGCGAGATGGCTACACCTTC
TRBD1,.,TRBJ1-2,TRBV27,13,CASTYTGGDGYTF,TGTGCCAGCACCTATACAGGGGGTGACGGCTACACCTTC
.,once,TRBJ2-3,TRBV10-3,16,CAISESPSEVGDTQYF,TGTGCCATCAGTGAGTCCCCTAGCGAGGTAGGAGATACGCAGTATTTT
.,.,TRBJ2-7,TRBV9,14,CASSPLHESYEQYF,TGTGCCAGCAGCCCTCTACATGAATCGTACGAGCAGTACTTC
.,once,TRBJ2-1,TRBV6-5,15,CASSDARSRVNEQFF,TGTGCCAGCAGCGACGCGAGGTCTCGGGTGAATGAGCAGTTCTTC
TRBD1,.,TRBJ2-3,TRBV11-1,15,CASSLTGVFTDTQYF,TGTGCCAGCAGCCTAACAGGGGTCTTCACAGATACGCAGTATTTT
.,.,TRBJ2-3,TRBV5-1,14,CASSRRGRSDTQYF,TGCGCCAGCAGTAGGAGGGGGCGGTCAGATACGCAGTATTTT
.,.,TRBJ2-3,TRBV27,13,CASSLWGTDTQYF,TGTGCCAGCAGTTTATGGGGCACAGATACGCAGTATTTT
.,.,TRBJ2-7,TRBV10-1,14,CASSGTQVAYEQYF,TGCGCCAGCAGTGGGACCCAAGTGGCCTACGAGCAGTACTTC
TRBD1,.,TRBJ1-2,TRBV30,13,CAWSYRGNYGYTF,TGTGCCTGGAGTTACAGGGGTAACTATGGCTACACCTTC
.,few,TRBJ2-7,TRBV20-1,11,CSARVGYEQYF,TGCAGTGCTAGAGTGGGGTACGAGCAGTACTTC
.,.,TRBJ2-1,TRBV18,13,CASSPGLTDEQFF,TGTGCCAGCTCACCCGGACTCACCGACGAGCAGTTCTTC
.,.,TRBJ2-7,TRBV2,14,CASSEAPGSYEQYF,TGTGCCAGCAGTGAAGCGCCGGGGTCCTACGAGCAGTACTTC
.,.,TRBJ1-6,TRBV2,16,CASKPRPGSDNSPLHF,TGTGCCAGCAAACCGCGGCCAGGATCCGATAATTCACCCCTCCACTTT
.,.,TRBJ2-7,TRBV5-5,15,CASRPFIASEYEQYF,TGTGCCAGCAGACCATTCATCGCGAGTGAGTACGAGCAGTACTTC
.,.,TRBJ2-3,TRBV30,14,CAWRSGAVRDTQYF,TGTGCCTGGAGGTCTGGCGCTGTTAGGGATACGCAGTATTTT
TRBD2,.,TRBJ2-5,TRBV7-9,19,CASSLGTSGKWVGQETQYF,TGTGCCAGCAGCTTAGGGACTAGCGGGAAATGGGTCGGCCAAGAGACCCAGTACTTC
.,.,TRBJ2-1,TRBV9,16,CASSVAGAGAYNEQFF,TGTGCCAGCAGCGTAGCGGGGGCGGGAGCCTACAATGAGCAGTTCTTC
TRBD2,.,TRBJ2-5,TRBV9,15,CASSVGAGVAETQYF,TGTGCCAGCAGCGTAGGGGCGGGGGTCGCCGAGACCCAGTACTTC
.,.,TRBJ1-1,TRBV27,14,CASYKFGAETEAFF,TGTGCCAGCTACAAGTTCGGAGCGGAGACTGAAGCTTTCTTT
.,once,TRBJ2-5,TRBV7-9,15,CASSFPDWFEETQYF,TGTGCCAGCAGCTTCCCGGACTGGTTTGAAGAGACCCAGTACTTC
TRBD1,.,TRBJ2-7,TRBV29-1,17,CSVEDLRGETGDYEQYF,TGCAGCGTTGAAGACCTGAGAGGGGAGACAGGGGACTACGAGCAGTACTTC
.,.,TRBJ2-5,TRBV21-1,18,CASSKLLGFLAGWETQYF,TGTGCCAGCAGCAAACTGCTAGGGTTCCTAGCGGGGTGGGAGACCCAGTACTTC
.,.,TRBJ2-1,TRBV29-1,13,CSVAQVSGNEQFF,TGCAGCGTTGCACAGGTCAGCGGCAATGAGCAGTTCTTC
.,.,TRBJ1-1,TRBV15,13,CATSRQGHTEAFF,TGTGCCACCAGCAGACAGGGGCACACTGAAGCTTTCTTT
.,once,TRBJ2-1,TRBV5-4,16,CASSLRLASSYNEQFF,TGTGCCAGCAGCCTTCGACTCGCCAGCTCCTACAATGAGCAGTTCTTC
.,.,TRBJ1-6,TRBV4-1,19,CASSQEPEERSIYNSPLHF,TGCGCCAGCAGCCAAGAACCCGAAGAGAGAAGCATCTATAATTCACCCCTCCACTTT
.,.,TRBJ2-2,TRBV5-4,14,CAVGVAANTGELFF,TGTGCAGTCGGGGTAGCGGCGAACACCGGGGAGCTGTTTTTT
TRBD2,once,TRBJ2-3,TRBV28,17,CATSLLWTSGRVDTQYF,TGTGCCACCTCCCTCCTATGGACTAGCGGGAGGGTAGATACGCAGTATTTT
TRBD2,.,TRBJ2-7,TRBV5-5,18,CASSQGLAARPGPYEQYF,TGTGCCAGCAGCCAGGGACTAGCGGCCCGTCCAGGCCCATACGAGCAGTACTTC
.,.,TRBJ1-4,TRBV28,11,CASGEDEKLFF,TGTGCCAGCGGTGAGGATGAAAAACTGTTTTTT
TRBD2,.,TRBJ2-7,TRBV5-1,14,CASSETSGDYEQYF,TGCGCCAGCAGCGAGACTAGCGGGGACTACGAGCAGTACTTC
TRBD1,.,TRBJ2-7,TRBV7-8,15,CASSQTDRKSYEQYF,TGTGCCAGCAGCCAAACGGACAGGAAATCCTACGAGCAGTACTTC
.,.,TRBJ2-2,TRBV18,17,CASSPVLRVENTGELFF,TGTGCCAGCTCACCAGTGTTGAGGGTTGAGAACACCGGGGAGCTGTTTTTT
.,.,TRBJ1-6,TRBV6-6,14,CASSYSGENSPLHF,TGTGCCAGCAGTTACTCTGGCGAAAATTCACCCCTCCACTTT
TRBD1,.,TRBJ1-3,TRBV18,16,CASSPPEGTGGNTIYF,TGTGCCAGCTCACCACCGGAAGGGACAGGTGGAAACACCATATATTTT
.,.,TRBJ2-7,TRBV19,14,CASSITGTLYEQYF,TGTGCCAGTAGTATCACCGGGACACTTTACGAGCAGTACTTC
.,once,TRBJ2-7,TRBV7-3,14,CASSLTGGSYEQYF,TGTGCCAGCAGCTTAACGGGGGGCTCCTACGAGCAGTACTTC
.,.,TRBJ1-1,TRBV2,13,CASSRQGRTEAFF,TGTGCCAGCAGTAGGCAGGGGCGGACTGAAGCTTTCTTT
.,.,TRBJ1-5,TRBV12-5,16,CASGLVLGVSNQPQHF,TGTGCTAGTGGTTTGGTACTTGGAGTTAGCAATCAGCCCCAGCATTTT
.,few,TRBJ2-3,TRBV9,16,CASSVEWAGSTDTQYF,TGTGCCAGCAGCGTAGAGTGGGCGGGAAGCACAGATACGCAGTATTTT
.,once,TRBJ2-1,TRBV6-1,15,CASSEFVTAVNEQFF,TGTGCCAGCAGTGAATTTGTAACAGCGGTCAATGAGCAGTTCTTC
.,.,TRBJ1-3,TRBV5-4,14,CASTLGGSGNTIYF,TGTGCCAGCACCCTAGGGGGTTCTGGAAACACCATATATTTT
.,.,TRBJ1-5,TRBV23-1,17,CASSQSISRPPNQPQHF,TGCGCCAGCAGTCAATCGATCTCCCGACCACCTAATCAGCCCCAGCATTTT
.,.,TRBJ2-3,TRBV27,15,CASARWQGKADTQYF,TGTGCCAGCGCTCGCTGGCAGGGTAAGGCAGATACGCAGTATTTT
TRBD2,few,TRBJ2-3,TRBV4-2,17,CASSQERSAGVGDTQYF,TGTGCCAGCAGCCAAGAAAGGTCGGCGGGAGTGGGAGATACGCAGTATTTT